This is a list of T cell receptor beta chains from one sample in a study of T-cell memory formation after mild COVID-19. TCRdb reprocessed the 5' RACE reads with MiXCR, giving one entry per CDR3 protein. In the table there are 250,000 to 300,000 distinct CDR3 sequences, roughly 17% of which are singletons. The sequenced sample consisted of PBMCs or a T cell subset sorted from them (not recorded which). Receptor source: a man between 18 and 35 years old who had mild COVID-19 (a few samples of this study predate the infection). Cell type and time point are not known. CDR3s include the opening cysteine and the closing phenylalanine or tryptophan. A D gene is named only where the DNA matches it firmly. Only part of the rows carry a size: once, few, many, or a class if the clone is expanded.

. | TRBD2 | TRBJ2-1 | TRBV5-1 | TGCGCCAGCAGCTTGACGGCGGGGGGGGCTGGTGGTGAGCAGTTCTTC | CASSLTAGGAGGEQFF
. | TRBD2 | TRBJ2-1 | TRBV7-9 | TGTGCCAGCACCCAGACGGGAGGGCCTGTCGATGGGCAGTTCTTC | CASTQTGGPVDGQFF
many | . | TRBJ2-3 | TRBV5-1 | TGCGCCAGCAGCTTCTCGCAGAACAGGGCGAAGATCACAGATACGCAGTATTTT | CASSFSQNRAKITDTQYF
. | . | TRBJ2-2 | TRBV6-2/TRBV6-3 | TGTGCCAGCAGTTACTATAGTCGCGGGGAGCTGTTTTTT | CASSYYSRGELFF
. | TRBD2 | TRBJ2-5 | TRBV28 | TGTGCCAGCAGGGGGGGGGCCCAGTACTTC | CASRGGAQYF
. | . | TRBJ2-1 | TRBV5-1 | TGCGCCAGCAGCTTGGTCCCCCGGATCCCCAATGAGCAGTTCTTC | CASSLVPRIPNEQFF
. | . | TRBJ1-4 | TRBV12-3/TRBV12-4 | TGTGCCAGCAGCAGGGTGGCAACTAATGAGAAACTGTTTTTT | CASSRVATNEKLFF
. | TRBD1 | TRBJ1-2 | TRBV4-3 | TGCGCCAGCAGCGACGCACCGCGACAGGGGAAGTCTTGGGGCTACACCTTC | CASSDAPRQGKSWGYTF
few | . | TRBJ1-5 | TRBV6-2/TRBV6-3 | TGTGCCAGCAGTTACTCTAGGGTTGAAGGGCTCGGTCAGCCCCAGCATTTT | CASSYSRVEGLGQPQHF
few | . | TRBJ2-5 | TRBV7-9 | TGTGCCAGCAGCTGGTCCTCAGGGGCGGAGACCCAGTACTTC | CASSWSSGAETQYF
. | TRBD1 | TRBJ2-7 | TRBV24-1 | TGTGCCACCAGTGATGCCGGGACAGGGGTATTTTTC | CATSDAGTGVFF
few | . | TRBJ2-1 | TRBV11-2 | TGTGCCAGCAGTCGTGGGGGGGCCCTCAATGAGCAGTTCTTC | CASSRGGALNEQFF
. | . | TRBJ1-1 | TRBV9 | TGTGCCAGCAGCCCAACCGGGGAGGTTGGCACTGAAGCTTTCTTT | CASSPTGEVGTEAFF
. | TRBD2 | TRBJ2-5 | TRBV4-3 | TGCGCCAGCAGCCAAGGGACTAGCGGGGGGACCTCGGAGACCAAGTACTTC | CASSQGTSGGTSETKYF
few | . | TRBJ1-1 | TRBV7-9 | TGTGCCAGCAGCTTAGTAGCACTTCGGAACACTGAAGCTTTCTTT | CASSLVALRNTEAFF
. | . | TRBJ1-1 | TRBV6-6 | TGTGCCAGCTCTGGGGTTTGGAACACTGAAGCTTTCTTT | CASSGVWNTEAFF
many | . | TRBJ2-5 | TRBV6-2/TRBV6-3 | TGTGCCAGCGCCGACGGAGAGACCCAGTACTTC | CASADGETQYF
. | . | TRBJ2-1 | TRBV24-1 | TGTGCCACCAGTGATTTAGCCGGGGCCACCTACAATGAGCAGTTCTTC | CATSDLAGATYNEQFF
. | . | TRBJ2-3 | TRBV7-9 | TGTGCCAGCAGCCGAGAACACTCGCAGTATTTT | CASSREHSQYF
few | . | TRBJ2-7 | TRBV5-1 | TGCGCCAGCAGCTTGGCCGGCATCTACGAGCAGTACTTC | CASSLAGIYEQYF
many | TRBD2 | TRBJ2-1 | TRBV12-3/TRBV12-4 | TGTGCCAGCACCCTCCTGGGGGCGGGGGGGCAGTTCTTC | CASTLLGAGGQFF
. | . | TRBJ2-2 | TRBV10-3 | TGTGCCATCAGTGTAACCACAGAGAACACCGGGGAGCTGTTTTTT | CAISVTTENTGELFF
few | . | TRBJ2-5 | TRBV4-1 | TGCGCCAGCAGCCTCACATCAGGGGTTCGGGGAGAGACCCAGTACTTC | CASSLTSGVRGETQYF
. | . | TRBJ1-1 | TRBV5-1 | TGCGCCAGCAGCTTGGGGCAGTCCAGCACTGAAGCTTTCTTT | CASSLGQSSTEAFF
. | . | TRBJ2-3 | TRBV14 | TGTGCCAGCAGCCAAGAGGGAAGGGGTTTCACAGATACGCAGTATTTT | CASSQEGRGFTDTQYF
once | . | TRBJ2-1 | TRBV5-5 | TGTGCCAGCAGCACTCAGGCTCTTACCTACAATGAGCAGTTCTTC | CASSTQALTYNEQFF
few | . | TRBJ1-1 | TRBV21-1 | TGTGCCACTCCGCCGTCGAATTCGACGGGCAACACTGAAGCTTTCTTT | CATPPSNSTGNTEAFF
many | . | TRBJ2-1 | TRBV9 | TGTGCCAGCAGTGAGAACGGGGGCAGCTCCTACAATGAGCAGTTCTTC | CASSENGGSSYNEQFF
. | . | TRBJ2-2 | TRBV5-1 | TGCGCCAGCAGCTCGGGACCCAAGGGGGACACCGGGGAGCTGTTTTTT | CASSSGPKGDTGELFF
few | . | TRBJ1-1 | TRBV7-2 | TGTGCCAGCAGCCAAGGACCGCTGAACACTGAAGCTTTCTTT | CASSQGPLNTEAFF
few | TRBD1 | TRBJ2-7 | TRBV4-3 | TGCGCCAGCAGCCAAGTGGTCGGGACAGGGGCATCCTACGAGCAGTACTTC | CASSQVVGTGASYEQYF
many | TRBD2 | TRBJ2-5 | TRBV28 | TGTGCCAGCAGTTCCGGGGGGGAGACCCAGTACTTC | CASSSGGETQYF
. | TRBD1 | TRBJ1-4 | TRBV19 | TGTGCCAGTATGGGGACAGCAACTAATGAAAAACTGTTTTTT | CASMGTATNEKLFF
. | . | TRBJ1-1 | TRBV11-2 | TGTGCCAGCAGCTTACCACAAGGGACCACTGAAGCTTTCTTT | CASSLPQGTTEAFF
few | TRBD2 | TRBJ2-2 | TRBV10-3 | TGTGCCATCAGTCAGGACGGGGGGTACACCGGGGAGCTGTTTTTT | CAISQDGGYTGELFF
once | . | TRBJ2-3 | TRBV7-2 | TGTGCCAGCAGCTTAGAGCAGGCGGGCACAGATACGCAGTATTTT | CASSLEQAGTDTQYF
few | . | TRBJ2-5 | TRBV7-7 | TGTGCCAGCAGCGTGAACAGGGCTCAAGAGACCCAGTACTTC | CASSVNRAQETQYF
few | . | TRBJ1-6 | TRBV7-8 | TGTGCCAGCAGCTTGAGGGATACCTCCTATAATTCACCCCTCCACTTT | CASSLRDTSYNSPLHF
few | . | TRBJ2-7 | TRBV5-4 | TGTGCCAGCAGAAAAGGACTACCCGGCGAGCAGTACTTC | CASRKGLPGEQYF
few | . | TRBJ1-6 | TRBV24-1 | TGTGCCACCAGTGTTGCCAGGGATAATTCACCCCTCCACTTT | CATSVARDNSPLHF
. | . | TRBJ1-2 | TRBV12-3/TRBV12-4 | TGTGCCAGCAGCCCGAGGCCCAGCTATGGCTACACCTTC | CASSPRPSYGYTF
. | . | TRBJ2-5 | TRBV5-6 | TGTGCCAGCAACCGGGACTTAGGAGAGACCCAGTACTTC | CASNRDLGETQYF
few | . | TRBJ2-7 | TRBV29-1 | TGCAGCGTTGAAGACTCAGGTTTGAGCTCCTACGAGCAGTACTTC | CSVEDSGLSSYEQYF
. | . | TRBJ1-1 | TRBV5-4 | TGTGCCAGCAGCTTGACAGGGAGGGAGTCTGAAGCTTTCTTT | CASSLTGRESEAFF
. | . | TRBJ2-7 | TRBV7-8 | TGTGCCAGCAGCTTAGCTGCGGGAAGCTCCTACGAGCAGTACTTC | CASSLAAGSSYEQYF
. | TRBD1 | TRBJ2-2 | TRBV28 | TGTGCCAGTTTCGACAGGGCGGTCGGGGAGCTGTTTTTT | CASFDRAVGELFF
many | TRBD2 | TRBJ2-3 | TRBV2 | TGTGCCAGCCGTAGCGGGGGGGACACAGATACGCAGTATTTT | CASRSGGDTDTQYF
. | . | TRBJ2-3 | TRBV4-1 | TGCGCCAGCAGCCAAGTTGTGGAGGGACTCGGCACAGATACGCAGTATTTT | CASSQVVEGLGTDTQYF
. | . | TRBJ1-3 | TRBV3-1 | TGTGCCAGCAGCCAAGAGACAGAAGGAAACACCATATATTTT | CASSQETEGNTIYF
many | TRBD2 | TRBJ2-1 | TRBV5-1 | TGCGCCAGCAGCTCGGTGCTAGCGGGGGGAATCTACAATGAGCAGTTCTTC | CASSSVLAGGIYNEQFF
many | TRBD1 | TRBJ2-3 | TRBV6-2/TRBV6-3 | TGTGCCACCACGACAGGGGGCATGACAGATACGCAGTATTTT | CATTTGGMTDTQYF
. | TRBD1 | TRBJ1-2 | TRBV6-5 | TGTGCCAGCAGTCCCCACGGGGTAGGGGGACAGGGTGACTACACCTTC | CASSPHGVGGQGDYTF